The rows below give T cell receptor beta chains drawn from one sample of a study of shared clonotypes between healthy human individuals. The assay was immunoSEQ multiplex PCR, and TCRdb's table has in-frame clones only and misses some. The sample lists about 380,000 clones, approximately 97% occurring once. The sequencing sample was made of memory CD8+ T cells sorted from blood. These receptors originate from a young man in good health. CDR3s include the opening cysteine and the closing phenylalanine or tryptophan. A D gene is named only where the DNA matches it firmly.

TRBJ2-2	TRBD1	TRBV19	CATRTGIGELFF
TRBJ2-7	TRBD2	TRBV10-1	CASSDPAGAYEQYF
TRBJ1-3	TRBD1	TRBV2	CASSATGENTIYF
TRBJ2-5	TRBD1	TRBV30	CAWSVRGTGKETQYF
TRBJ2-2	TRBD1	TRBV7-9	CASSLGQGTNTGELFF
TRBJ2-2	TRBD2	TRBV9	CASSATSGNGGELFF
TRBJ2-7	-	TRBV2	CASSDLPKGEQYF
TRBJ2-6	-	TRBV5-4	CASSLGRAGANVLTF
TRBJ2-1	TRBD2	TRBV5-6	CASSFTSGRYNEQFF
TRBJ2-7	TRBD2	TRBV7-6	CASSFGLAGYEQYF
TRBJ2-7	-	TRBV6-5	CASSHTESSYEQYF
TRBJ2-3	-	TRBV6-5	CASSYSDTQYF
TRBJ2-1	-	TRBV7-9	CASSLGDPAGQFF